The clone carrying this TCR beta chain was seen just once. The target antigen is unknown. The junction departs from germline at one end; a sequencing error may be responsible. This sample was included in a study of blood T cells in healthy people across ages. Germline lookup yields CDR1 LGHNA and CDR2 YNFKEQ. This CDR3 is 16 amino acids long. Study-wide points: Diversity estimates from one million T cells were considered underestimates. Donor CMV infection status was unknown, possibly confounding age-related changes in expanded clonotypes. Older individuals had lower TCR beta diversity per million T cells (the decline was roughly linear).

The use of a sample-barcoded 5' primer and a J-beta primer mix characterized a second PCR of roughly 6 to 12 cycles. All cDNA molecules were each tagged by a template-switch adaptor with 12 random nucleotides. TCRdb reprocessed the 5' RACE reads with MiXCR, giving one entry per CDR3 protein. This table holds roughly 800,000 distinct CDR3 sequences, 55% to 75% found once. Sequenced input: blood. The receptor's source is a man aged 30 to 45 in good health. V and J are TRBV4-2 and TRBJ1-3; maybe TRBD1 (6 bases). The CDR3 sequence: CASSQDLGGPGSTIYF. The CDR3 DNA follows: TGTGCCAGCAGCCAGGACCTCGGGGGGCCTGGAAGCACCATATATTTT.